Presented here are 32 T cell receptor beta chains from one specimen sequenced in a study of blood T cells in healthy people across ages. A sample-barcoded 5' primer and a J-beta primer mix were used in a second PCR of roughly 6 to 11 cycles. Each CDR3 protein is one row after TCRdb ran MiXCR on the 5' RACE reads. Of some 710,000 distinct CDR3 sequences in the sample, approximately 22% were seen once. Sequencing was done on a sample of blood. The receptors come from a man between 70 and 80 years old in good health.

This clonotype showed up just a few times. The V and J genes are TRBV14 and TRBJ2-5; 11 bases align to TRBD2. The DNA end is more similar to TRBJ2-1, so the J call may be wrong. The CDR3 contains 16 residues. Germline CDR1 reads SGHDN; CDR2 reads FVKESK. CDR3 in DNA: TGTGCCAGCAGCCTAATACTAGCGGGAGCACAAAATGAGCAGTTCTTC. Translated, it gives CASSLILAGAQNEQFF.

CDR3 loop: CSARAPGGSEKLFF. Here the CDR3 DNA reads TGCAGTGCTAGAGCCCCCGGGGGGAGTGAAAAACTGTTTTTT. The rearrangement joins TRBV20-1 to TRBJ1-4; a weak D match, TRBD1 (5 bases). With 1 base removed from V and 7 bases from J, the gap between germline ends came to 13 bases. Germline values: CDR1 DFQATT, CDR2 SNEGSKA (reference sequence). The CDR3 is made up of 14 amino acids.

This clonotype has more than one count but fewer than ten. The chain uses TRBV4-2 and TRBJ2-1; 11 nucleotides agree with TRBD1. V shed 4 bases and J 4 bases; nucleotides not matched to a gene: 21. Germline CDR1 is LGHNA and CDR2 is YNFKEQ. The CDR3 sequence is 21 residues long. CDR3 in amino acids: CASSPHLGTGGYKERYNEQFF. CDR3 coding DNA: TGTGCCAGCAGCCCCCACCTAGGGACAGGGGGGTACAAGGAGAGGTACAATGAGCAGTTCTTC.

This chain joins TRBV5-5 and TRBJ1-2; D possibly corresponds to TRBD1 (6 bases). Germline CDR1 is SGHKS and CDR2 is YYEKEE (reference sequence). V was pared by 4 bases and J by 5 bases, with 27 bases between. CDR3 length: 18 residues. CDR3: CASSPEGYGTLQYYGYTF. CDR3 DNA sequence: TGTGCCAGCAGCCCGGAAGGATATGGGACACTTCAATATTATGGCTACACCTTC.

The V and J genes are TRBV4-1 and TRBJ2-5, with D possibly TRBD2 on 7 matching bases. The CDR3 extends over 16 amino acids. Germline assignment: CDR1 MGHRA and CDR2 YSYEKL. V was cut by 0 bases and J by 2 bases, with 13 bases left in between. CDR3 bases: TGCGCCAGCAGCCAAGACTGGAGGGGGGGACAAGAGACCCAGTACTTC. Translating it yields CASSQDWRGGQETQYF.

V usage is TRBV20-1 and J usage is TRBJ1-5; 9 nucleotides agree with TRBD1. V shed 4 bases and J 6 bases; nucleotides not matched to a gene: 13. This CDR3 spans 16 amino acids. The germline V gene has CDR1 DFQATT and CDR2 SNEGSKA (reference sequence). The CDR3 sequence: CSATQMTGGSGQPQHF. The DNA for the CDR3 is TGCAGTGCTACCCAAATGACAGGGGGGTCAGGTCAGCCCCAGCATTTT.

This clonotype was seen repeatedly, ten times or more. V usage is TRBV7-7 and J usage is TRBJ2-1, with D perhaps assigned TRBD1 or TRBD2 (5 bases each). V dropped 3 bases and J dropped 5 bases, with 8 bases sitting between them. This CDR3 contains 13 residues. Looked up from germline, CDR1 is SSHAT and CDR2 is FNYEAQ (reference sequence). The CDR3 DNA sequence: TGTGCCAGCAGCTTTAGAGGGGACAATGAGCAGTTCTTC. Its protein is CASSFRGDNEQFF.

This clonotype was seen many times. The chain employs TRBV10-3 and TRBJ2-7; the match to TRBD2 covers 9 bases. CDR1 and CDR2 (germline): ENHRY, SYGVKD. There are 15 residues in the CDR3. V lost 2 bases and J lost 3; bases outside the gene matches: 5. This CDR3 is CAISEGLAGFYEQYV. CDR3 DNA sequence: TGTGCCATCAGTGAGGGGCTAGCGGGGTTCTACGAGCAGTACGTC.

The chain uses TRBV7-2 and TRBJ1-5; possible D gene TRBD1, 5 bases. V lost 4 bases to trimming and J lost 6 bases, with 13 bases between them. This CDR3 has 14 residues. Germline V gives CDR1 SGHTA, CDR2 FQGNSA. CDR3 sequence reads: CASSSAGVAQPQHF. In DNA form, the CDR3 reads TGTGCCAGCAGCTCTGCGGGGGTGGCTCAGCCCCAGCATTTT.

CDR3 in DNA: TGTGCCAGCAGCCTCGGGTCAGCAAACAGTAATGGCTACACCTTC. Protein: CASSLGSANSNGYTF. The rearrangement uses TRBV7-3 and TRBJ1-2; D is ambiguous. The CDR3 is made up of 15 amino acids. Per germline, CDR1 SGHTA and CDR2 FQGTGA. V lost 5 bases to trimming and J lost 6 bases, with 19 bases between them.

Only a few counts were recorded for this clonotype. The chain carries TRBV2 and TRBJ2-5, with 8 nucleotides matching TRBD2. Judging by the DNA end, TRBJ2-1 fits better; the J call may be wrong. Per germline, CDR1 SNHLY and CDR2 FYNNEI. CDR3 length: 13 residues. The CDR3 region has the DNA TGTGCCAGCACGCTAGCGGGTTTTTCGGGGCAGTTCTTC. Protein product: CASTLAGFSGQFF.

This clonotype was detected only a few times. The chain combines TRBV2 with TRBJ1-5, with a weak D call TRBD1 (5 bases). CDR1 is SNHLY and CDR2 is FYNNEI in the germline V gene. V shed 8 bases and J shed 4 bases, with 18 bases lying between them. The CDR3 covers 15 residues. This CDR3 is CASGRTGAFNQPQHF. The CDR3 DNA reads as TGTGCCAGCGGACGCACCGGGGCGTTTAATCAGCCCCAGCATTTT.

The chain links TRBV20-1 to TRBJ2-5, with 11 bases that match TRBD2. This CDR3 comprises 14 residues. Trimming at V came to 1 base and at J to 5 bases, leaving 3 bases not matched to a gene. Germline CDR1 and CDR2: DFQATT and SNEGSKA (reference sequence). DNA for the CDR3: TGCAGTGCTAGAGCACTAGCGGGAGTGGAGACCCAGTACTTC. It is translated as CSARALAGVETQYF.

This clonotype has a single count. An end of the junction differs from the germline gene, which may be a read error. This chain links TRBV12-5 with TRBJ2-5; D gene unclear. CDR3 size: 12 residues. Germline CDR1 reads LGHNT; CDR2 reads FRNRAP. Here the CDR3 reads CASGYGLETQYF. For the CDR3, the DNA is TGTGCTAGTGGTTACGGCCTGGAGACTCAGTACTTC.

This clonotype was detected a few times. V and J are TRBV5-1 and TRBJ1-2; tentatively, D is TRBD1 (5 bases). Trimming removed 2 bases at V and 0 bases at J, with 14 bases between. This CDR3 is built from 16 residues. In germline, CDR1 is SGHRS, CDR2 YFSETQ. CDR3: CASSLDRDAPNYGYTF. The CDR3 coding sequence is TGCGCCAGCAGCTTAGATAGGGACGCTCCTAACTATGGCTACACCTTC.

This rearrangement joins TRBV7-2 to TRBJ1-6, with no clear D. Trimming removed 1 base at V and 7 bases at J, with 11 bases between. CDR1 is SGHTA, CDR2 FQGNSA, per germline. CDR3 length: 15 residues. The DNA for the CDR3 is TGTGCCAGCAGCTTAGGGAGGACGGTGAATTCACCCCTCCACTTT. Its translation: CASSLGRTVNSPLHF.

The sample holds a few counts of this clonotype. V usage is TRBV12-5 and J usage is TRBJ2-4; 8 nucleotides line up with TRBD2. Germline-derived CDR1 and CDR2 are LGHNT and FRNRAP. The ends lost 2 bases at V and 1 base at J; junction bases unmatched: 7. This CDR3 spans 17 amino acids. CDR3 sequence reads: CASGLTQRELAKNIQYF. DNA of the CDR3: TGTGCTAGTGGTTTGACCCAGCGGGAGTTGGCCAAAAACATTCAGTACTTC.

This chain uses TRBV6-1 with TRBJ2-5, with 7 nucleotides matching TRBD1. The better agreement between TRBJ2-7 and the DNA end casts doubt on the J call. Germline assignment: CDR1 MNHNS and CDR2 SASEGT. The CDR3 sequence is 13 residues long. The CDR3 loop is CASAPGQHYEQYF. CDR3 DNA sequence: TGTGCCAGCGCTCCGGGACAGCACTACGAGCAGTACTTC.

This clonotype turned up a few times. The chain links TRBV27 to TRBJ2-3; the D is unclear. CDR1 and CDR2 from the germline V gene are MNHEY and SMNVEV (reference sequence). CDR3 length equals 16 residues. The V end was cut by 5 bases, the J end by 4 bases, with 19 bases between. CDR3 protein: CASSITGSTKADTQYF. The CDR3 nucleotides are TGTGCCAGCAGTATCACCGGGTCCACTAAGGCAGATACGCAGTATTTT.

This clonotype was found a few times. The gene calls are TRBV7-3 and TRBJ2-1; D unclear. V shed 5 bases and J shed 5 bases, with 10 bases lying between them. This CDR3 region has 13 residues. The germline V gene encodes CDR1 SGHTA and CDR2 FQGTGA. CDR3 in amino acids: CASSLDYNNEQFF. The CDR3 DNA sequence: TGTGCCAGCAGCCTCGATTATAACAATGAGCAGTTCTTC.

There are a few counts of this clonotype. This rearrangement joins TRBV20-1 to TRBJ1-5; D remains ambiguous. Germline CDR1 DFQATT, CDR2 SNEGSKA (reference sequence). V was shortened by 5 bases and J by 2 bases, with 7 bases between the two germline ends. CDR3 size: 12 residues. The CDR3 is CSAAPGNQPQHF. The CDR3 DNA reads as TGCAGTGCTGCCCCGGGCAATCAGCCCCAGCATTTT.

The chain employs TRBV7-6 and TRBJ2-5; TRBD2 matches 8 bases. V was pared by 1 base and J by 5 bases, with 6 bases of the junction left unmatched. Germline CDR1 reads SGHVS; CDR2 reads FNYEAQ. The CDR3 has 15 amino acids. The CDR3 bases are TGTGCCAGCAGCTTAGTCAGTAGCGGGGTGGAGACCCAGTACTTC. Translation: CASSLVSSGVETQYF.

The chain is built from TRBV14 and TRBJ1-3; the D is unclear. This CDR3 comprises 14 residues. V gave up 3 bases and J gave up 3 bases, with 9 bases separating them. Germline V CDR1 and CDR2: SGHDN, FVKESK. In DNA form, the CDR3 reads TGTGCCAGCAGCCAGAGACACCTTGGAAACACCATATATTTT. Translating it yields CASSQRHLGNTIYF.

V gene TRBV12-3 or TRBV12-4 combines with J gene TRBJ1-1; TRBD1 is a possible D gene (5 bases). V gave up 6 bases and J gave up 2 bases, with 16 bases separating them. The CDR3 is made up of 15 amino acids. The chain's CDR3 is CASSQPIQVNTEAFF. DNA for the CDR3: TGTGCCAGCAGCCAACCTATACAGGTTAACACTGAAGCTTTCTTT.

This clonotype was counted a few times. The chain links TRBV21-1 to TRBJ1-3; TRBD1, the table's D call, lacks a check against the DNA. TRBV21-1 is a listed pseudogene. The CDR3 is 15 residues long. CDR3: CASSKTGKNNNTIYF. For the CDR3, the DNA is TGTGCCAGCAGCAAAACAGGGAAGAACAACAACACCATATATTTT.

This clonotype appeared many times. The chain links TRBV29-1 to TRBJ1-2; 8 bases align to TRBD1. The CDR3 contains 15 residues. V was clipped by 6 bases and J by 8 bases; unmatched bases: 17. Per germline, CDR1 SQVTM and CDR2 ANQGSEA. In DNA form, the CDR3 reads TGCAGCGTGTACACCCGGACAGGGAGTGTGGTCGGCTACACCTTC. It translates to CSVYTRTGSVVGYTF. Full variable domain (missing parts from reference TRBV29-1 and TRBJ1-2): SAVISQKPSRDICQRGTSLTIQCQVDSQVTMMFWYRQQPGQSLTLIATANQGSEATYESGFVIDKFPISRPNLTFSTLTVSNMSPEDSSIYLCSVYTRTGSVVGYTFGSGTRLTVV.

This clonotype was seen a few times. The chain employs TRBV29-1 and TRBJ2-1, with 12 bases that match TRBD2. V lost 4 bases to trimming and J lost 6 bases; unmatched junction nucleotides: 4. The CDR3 length is 14 residues. Germline V gives CDR1 SQVTM, CDR2 ANQGSEA. CDR3 bases: TGCAGCGTTGCCGGACTAGCGGGAAGCAATGAGCAGTTCTTC. This translates into CSVAGLAGSNEQFF.

This clonotype was counted a few times. The rearrangement joins TRBV29-1 to TRBJ1-5; tentatively, D is TRBD1 (6 bases). V lost 6 bases and J 5 bases, leaving 8 bases between the germline ends. The CDR3 has 11 amino acids. The V gene's germline CDR1 is SQVTM and CDR2 ANQGSEA. Here the CDR3 reads CSVGGDQPQHF. The DNA for the CDR3 is TGCAGCGTAGGGGGGGATCAGCCCCAGCATTTT.

Turning to this clonotype: At one end, the junction sequence differs from germline, possibly due to a read error. The chain carries TRBV9 and TRBJ2-7; the D gene is possibly TRBD1 (6 bases). This CDR3 region has 16 residues. Germline V CDR1 and CDR2: SGDLS, YYNGEE. Here the CDR3 reads CASSVVPTGSSSEQYF. Written as DNA, the CDR3 is TGTGCCAGCAGCGTAGTCCCAACAGGGAGCTCCTCCGAGCAGTACTTC.

There are a few counts of this clonotype. The J gene is TRBJ2-5, the V gene TRBV7-2, with unresolved D. The V end was cut by 2 bases, the J end by 4 bases, with 14 bases between. CDR1 SGHTA and CDR2 FQGNSA come from the germline V gene. The CDR3 loop spans 15 amino acids. The CDR3 loop reads CASSLMESWRETQYF. The DNA for the CDR3 is TGTGCCAGCAGCTTAATGGAGTCCTGGAGAGAGACCCAGTACTTC. Based on the CDR3 plus reference TRBV7-2 and TRBJ2-5, the full variable domain is GAGVSQSPSNKVTEKGKDVELRCDPISGHTALYWYRQSLGQGLEFLIYFQGNSAPDKSGLPSDRFSAERTGGSVSTLTIQRTQQEDSAVYLCASSLMESWRETQYFGPGTRLLVL.

For this clonotype: Since a much larger clone is just one base distant, this may be a read error. The V and J genes are TRBV27 and TRBJ2-5; D possibly corresponds to TRBD1 (6 bases). The J call may be faulty, since TRBJ2-7 better matches the DNA end. Germline CDR1 MNHEY, CDR2 SMNVEV (reference sequence). The CDR3 has 14 amino acids. Here the CDR3 reads CASSLRDTSYEQYF. DNA of the CDR3: TGTGCCAGCAGTTTAAGGGACACCTCCTACGAGCAGTACTTC.

The V call is TRBV25-1, the J call TRBJ1-5, with 8 bases lining up with TRBD1. CDR1 is MGHDK, CDR2 SYGVNS, per germline. This CDR3 spans 15 amino acids. After removal of 1 base from V and 2 bases from J, the junction contained 1 base not matched to a gene. The CDR3 spells CASSESGQGNQPQHF. As DNA, the CDR3 is TGTGCCAGCAGTGAATCGGGACAGGGCAATCAGCCCCAGCATTTT. Based on the CDR3 plus reference TRBV25-1 and TRBJ1-5, the full variable domain is EADIYQTPRYLVIGTGKKITLECSQTMGHDKMYWYQQDPGMELHLIHYSYGVNSTEKGDLSSESTVSRIRTEHFPLTLESARPSHTSQYLCASSESGQGNQPQHFGDGTRLSIL.